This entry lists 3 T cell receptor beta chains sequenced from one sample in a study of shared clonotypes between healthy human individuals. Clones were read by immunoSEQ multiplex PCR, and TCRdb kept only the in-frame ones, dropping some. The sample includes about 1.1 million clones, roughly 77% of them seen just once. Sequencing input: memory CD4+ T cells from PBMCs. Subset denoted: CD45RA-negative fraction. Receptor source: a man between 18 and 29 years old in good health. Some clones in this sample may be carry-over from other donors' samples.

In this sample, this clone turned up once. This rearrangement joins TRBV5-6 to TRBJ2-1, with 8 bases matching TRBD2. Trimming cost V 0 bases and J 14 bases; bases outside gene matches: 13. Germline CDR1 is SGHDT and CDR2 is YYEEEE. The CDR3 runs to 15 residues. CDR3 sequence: CASSLGPLAALSEFF. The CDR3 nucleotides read TGTGCCAGCAGCTTGGGGCCACTAGCGGCCCTATCCGAGTTCTTC.

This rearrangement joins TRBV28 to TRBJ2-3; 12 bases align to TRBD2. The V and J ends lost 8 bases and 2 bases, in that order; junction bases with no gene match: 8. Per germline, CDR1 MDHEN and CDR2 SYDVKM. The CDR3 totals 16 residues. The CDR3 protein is CASRYGLAGNTDTQYF. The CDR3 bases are TGTGCCAGCCGATATGGACTAGCGGGAAACACAGATACGCAGTATTTT.

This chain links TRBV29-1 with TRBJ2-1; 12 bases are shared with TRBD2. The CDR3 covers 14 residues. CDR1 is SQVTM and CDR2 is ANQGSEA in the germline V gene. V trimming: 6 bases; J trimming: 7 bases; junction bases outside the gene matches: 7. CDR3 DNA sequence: TGCAGCGTCGGTCTAGCGGGAGGGCCTAATGAGCAGTTCTTC. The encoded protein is CSVGLAGGPNEQFF.